A selection of T cell receptor beta chains follows, all from one sample in a study of response to subunit inactivated influenza vaccine. TCRdb reprocessed the RT-PCR reads via MiXCR and lists one record per CDR3 protein. This sample has 550,000 to 650,000 distinct CDR3 sequences; over 9.5% occur once, and the top ten carry 10%. Sample: PBMCs from blood, taken on the day of vaccination. The receptors were gathered from a man aged 45-65 years who received an inactivated influenza vaccine. The CDR3 runs from the conserved cysteine through the conserved F or W. The order of the fields is CDR3 protein, CDR3 DNA, J gene, clone size, D gene, V gene. A D gene is named only where the DNA matches it firmly. The size field is filled for only some rows; it gives once, few, many or a size class.

CDR3 protein: CASSLGLQLMKKLFF
CDR3 DNA: TGTGCCAGCAGCCTAGGGCTGCAACTAATGAAAAAACTGTTTTTT
J gene: TRBJ1-4
clone size: -
D gene: -
V gene: TRBV3-1

CDR3 protein: CASSPRRGTGTDTGELFF
CDR3 DNA: TGTGCCAGCTCACCACGCCGAGGGACAGGGACAGACACCGGGGAGCTGTTTTTT
J gene: TRBJ2-2
clone size: few
D gene: TRBD1
V gene: TRBV18

CDR3 protein: CASSPGAGEQFF
CDR3 DNA: TGTGCCAGCAGTCCTGGGGCTGGTGAGCAGTTCTTC
J gene: TRBJ2-1
clone size: -
D gene: -
V gene: TRBV6-2/TRBV6-3

CDR3 protein: CASSVGSENQPQHF
CDR3 DNA: TGTGCCAGCAGCGTAGGATCCGAGAATCAGCCCCAGCATTTT
J gene: TRBJ1-5
clone size: few
D gene: -
V gene: TRBV12-3/TRBV12-4

CDR3 protein: CASSYRRGREQYF
CDR3 DNA: TGTGCCAGCAGTTACCGGCGGGGGCGAGAGCAGTATTTT
J gene: TRBJ2-3
clone size: few
D gene: -
V gene: TRBV6-5

CDR3 protein: CSASPRVNEQFF
CDR3 DNA: TGCAGTGCTAGTCCTAGAGTCAATGAGCAGTTCTTC
J gene: TRBJ2-1
clone size: -
D gene: -
V gene: TRBV20-1

CDR3 protein: CASRTTNGVAGELFF
CDR3 DNA: TGTGCCAGCAGAACAACTAACGGGGTTGCCGGGGAGCTGTTTTTT
J gene: TRBJ2-2
clone size: -
D gene: -
V gene: TRBV12-3/TRBV12-4

CDR3 protein: CASRPGQGYHEQYF
CDR3 DNA: TGTGCCAGCAGGCCGGGACAGGGGTACCACGAGCAGTACTTC
J gene: TRBJ2-7
clone size: many
D gene: TRBD1
V gene: TRBV25-1

CDR3 protein: CASRSPIGTSDQETQYF
CDR3 DNA: TGTGCCAGCAGATCGCCTATTGGGACTAGCGACCAAGAGACCCAGTACTTC
J gene: TRBJ2-5
clone size: once
D gene: TRBD2
V gene: TRBV7-2

CDR3 protein: CASSIDTNSYEQYF
CDR3 DNA: TGTGCCAGTAGTATTGACACTAACTCCTACGAGCAGTACTTC
J gene: TRBJ2-7
clone size: -
D gene: -
V gene: TRBV19

CDR3 protein: CASSIGTGDTEAFF
CDR3 DNA: TGCGCCAGCAGCATAGGGACAGGGGACACTGAAGCTTTCTTT
J gene: TRBJ1-1
clone size: few
D gene: TRBD1
V gene: TRBV5-1

CDR3 protein: CASSYPLGNTGELFF
CDR3 DNA: TGTGCCAGCAGCTACCCGTTGGGGAACACCGGGGAGCTGTTTTTT
J gene: TRBJ2-2
clone size: few
D gene: -
V gene: TRBV7-8

CDR3 protein: CASSTQGGGYTF
CDR3 DNA: TGTGCCAGCAGCACACAGGGAGGTGGCTACACCTTC
J gene: TRBJ1-2
clone size: many
D gene: -
V gene: TRBV7-6

CDR3 protein: CASSQEVGTGATDTQYF
CDR3 DNA: TGTGCCAGCAGCCAAGAGGTCGGGACAGGGGCCACAGATACGCAGTATTTT
J gene: TRBJ2-3
clone size: -
D gene: TRBD1
V gene: TRBV4-2

CDR3 protein: CSGLIADEQFF
CDR3 DNA: TGCAGCGGCCTCATAGCGGATGAGCAGTTCTTC
J gene: TRBJ2-1
clone size: -
D gene: -
V gene: TRBV29-1

CDR3 protein: CSVEAGSFADTQYF
CDR3 DNA: TGCAGCGTTGAAGCAGGGAGTTTTGCAGATACGCAGTATTTT
J gene: TRBJ2-3
clone size: few
D gene: -
V gene: TRBV29-1

CDR3 protein: CSAPRQGARNEQFF
CDR3 DNA: TGCAGTGCTCCGAGACAGGGGGCAAGGAATGAGCAGTTCTTC
J gene: TRBJ2-1
clone size: -
D gene: TRBD1
V gene: TRBV20-1

CDR3 protein: CASSLRPIYGYTF
CDR3 DNA: TGTGCCAGCAGTTTAAGGCCGATCTATGGCTACACCTTC
J gene: TRBJ1-2
clone size: -
D gene: -
V gene: TRBV12-3/TRBV12-4

CDR3 protein: CASSLAIRGGYTF
CDR3 DNA: TGTGCCAGCAGCTTAGCGATTCGGGGTGGCTACACCTTC
J gene: TRBJ1-2
clone size: few
D gene: -
V gene: TRBV7-2

CDR3 protein: CASSSLGSNEKLFF
CDR3 DNA: TGTGCCAGCAGCTCCTTGGGCAGTAATGAAAAACTGTTTTTT
J gene: TRBJ1-4
clone size: many
D gene: -
V gene: TRBV5-6

CDR3 protein: CASSLQGAGANVLTF
CDR3 DNA: TGTGCCAGCAGCTTACAGGGCGCCGGGGCCAACGTCCTGACTTTC
J gene: TRBJ2-6
clone size: many
D gene: -
V gene: TRBV5-1

CDR3 protein: CASSLHGTDSGNTIYF
CDR3 DNA: TGTGCCAGCAGCCTCCACGGGACGGATTCTGGAAACACCATATATTTT
J gene: TRBJ1-3
clone size: -
D gene: -
V gene: TRBV14

CDR3 protein: CASNRLNTGELFF
CDR3 DNA: TGCGCCAGCAATAGACTGAACACCGGGGAGCTGTTTTTT
J gene: TRBJ2-2
clone size: -
D gene: -
V gene: TRBV10-2

CDR3 protein: CASRSSPGHFYEQYF
CDR3 DNA: TGTGCCAGCAGATCAAGTCCGGGACACTTCTACGAGCAGTACTTC
J gene: TRBJ2-7
clone size: -
D gene: -
V gene: TRBV7-2

CDR3 protein: CSVSTNRADEQYF
CDR3 DNA: TGCAGCGTTTCCACAAACAGAGCTGACGAGCAGTACTTC
J gene: TRBJ2-7
clone size: -
D gene: -
V gene: TRBV29-1

CDR3 protein: CSAYLAGGNEQFF
CDR3 DNA: TGCAGTGCTTATCTAGCGGGGGGAAATGAGCAGTTCTTC
J gene: TRBJ2-1
clone size: -
D gene: TRBD2
V gene: TRBV20-1

CDR3 protein: CASRATGQETQYF
CDR3 DNA: TGCGCCAGCAGAGCGACAGGGCAGGAGACCCAGTACTTC
J gene: TRBJ2-5
clone size: -
D gene: TRBD1
V gene: TRBV5-1

CDR3 protein: CASSLASVANTGELFF
CDR3 DNA: TGTGCCAGCAGCCTCGCCTCAGTCGCGAACACCGGGGAGCTGTTTTTT
J gene: TRBJ2-2
clone size: many
D gene: -
V gene: TRBV7-8

CDR3 protein: CASSFVTSGLDEQFF
CDR3 DNA: TGTGCCAGCAGCTTTGTGACTAGCGGACTTGATGAGCAGTTCTTC
J gene: TRBJ2-1
clone size: -
D gene: TRBD2
V gene: TRBV7-9

CDR3 protein: CASSLISGDNEQFF
CDR3 DNA: TGTGCCAGCAGCTTGATCTCGGGGGACAATGAGCAGTTCTTC
J gene: TRBJ2-1
clone size: -
D gene: -
V gene: TRBV5-6

CDR3 protein: CASSPRASTDTQYF
CDR3 DNA: TGTGCCAGCTCACCACGGGCCAGCACAGATACGCAGTATTTT
J gene: TRBJ2-3
clone size: -
D gene: -
V gene: TRBV18

CDR3 protein: CASTSMQGKGGELFF
CDR3 DNA: TGTGCCAGCACCTCAATGCAGGGGAAAGGAGGGGAGCTGTTTTTT
J gene: TRBJ2-2
clone size: -
D gene: -
V gene: TRBV6-1

CDR3 protein: CASSLAVSGSTGELFF
CDR3 DNA: TGCGCCAGCAGCTTGGCGGTTAGCGGGTCCACCGGGGAGCTGTTTTTT
J gene: TRBJ2-2
clone size: few
D gene: TRBD2
V gene: TRBV5-1

CDR3 protein: CASSLSLGEDEQFF
CDR3 DNA: TGTGCCAGCAGTTTATCTTTGGGGGAGGATGAGCAGTTCTTC
J gene: TRBJ2-1
clone size: few
D gene: -
V gene: TRBV12-3/TRBV12-4

CDR3 protein: CASSPRLRQFF
CDR3 DNA: TGTGCCAGCAGCCCGCGCTTACGGCAGTTCTTC
J gene: TRBJ2-1
clone size: few
D gene: -
V gene: TRBV7-9

CDR3 protein: CASSLRAPHEQFF
CDR3 DNA: TGTGCCAGCTCGCTAAGGGCCCCCCATGAGCAGTTCTTC
J gene: TRBJ2-1
clone size: few
D gene: -
V gene: TRBV12-3/TRBV12-4

CDR3 protein: CATSDETLKISSGANVLTF
CDR3 DNA: TGTGCCACCAGTGACGAGACCTTAAAGATTAGCTCTGGGGCCAACGTCCTGACTTTC
J gene: TRBJ2-6
clone size: -
D gene: -
V gene: TRBV24-1

CDR3 protein: CSARDSGTGQPATNEKLFF
CDR3 DNA: TGCAGTGCTAGAGACTCTGGAACAGGTCAGCCGGCAACTAATGAAAAACTGTTTTTT
J gene: TRBJ1-4
clone size: few
D gene: -
V gene: TRBV20-1

CDR3 protein: CASKGQLNTGELFF
CDR3 DNA: TGCGCCAGCAAGGGACAGCTCAACACCGGGGAGCTGTTTTTT
J gene: TRBJ2-2
clone size: many
D gene: TRBD1
V gene: TRBV5-1

CDR3 protein: CASSLGGMQTGELFF
CDR3 DNA: TGCGCCAGCAGCTTGGGCGGGATGCAGACCGGGGAGCTGTTTTTT
J gene: TRBJ2-2
clone size: few
D gene: -
V gene: TRBV5-1

CDR3 protein: CASSNREEADTQYF
CDR3 DNA: TGTGCCAGCAGCAACAGGGAGGAGGCAGATACGCAGTATTTT
J gene: TRBJ2-3
clone size: few
D gene: -
V gene: TRBV21-1

CDR3 protein: CASNSGQSGYTF
CDR3 DNA: TGTGCCAGCAACTCCGGACAGTCTGGCTACACCTTC
J gene: TRBJ1-2
clone size: -
D gene: -
V gene: TRBV6-2/TRBV6-3

CDR3 protein: CASSLLALGDTQYF
CDR3 DNA: TGTGCCAGCAGCTTATTGGCGCTCGGAGATACGCAGTATTTT
J gene: TRBJ2-3
clone size: -
D gene: -
V gene: TRBV7-3

CDR3 protein: CASSLETFPSSGANVLTF
CDR3 DNA: TGCGCCAGCAGCTTGGAAACCTTCCCGAGCTCTGGGGCCAACGTCCTGACTTTC
J gene: TRBJ2-6
clone size: few
D gene: -
V gene: TRBV5-1

CDR3 protein: CAISQRGLAGDEQFF
CDR3 DNA: TGTGCCATCAGCCAGAGGGGACTAGCGGGAGATGAGCAGTTCTTC
J gene: TRBJ2-1
clone size: -
D gene: TRBD2
V gene: TRBV10-3

CDR3 protein: CASRPLTRKRTDTQYF
CDR3 DNA: TGCGCCAGCAGACCCCTGACCAGGAAACGGACAGATACGCAGTATTTT
J gene: TRBJ2-3
clone size: -
D gene: -
V gene: TRBV4-1

CDR3 protein: CASCRDRGTEAFF
CDR3 DNA: TGTGCCAGTTGCCGGGACAGGGGGACTGAAGCTTTCTTT
J gene: TRBJ1-1
clone size: -
D gene: TRBD1
V gene: TRBV19